These T cell receptor beta chains were read from a single sample in a study of molecular identifiers for immune sequencing clone quantification. TCRdb ran MiXCR on the PCR reads and lists one entry per CDR3 protein. The profile covers 80,000 to 95,000 distinct CDR3 sequences, with around 19% appearing a single time and about 0.85% taken by the ten largest. Material: naive CD8+ T cells from blood, with Jurkat cell RNA spiked in. These receptors were collected from a human donor in good health. Some libraries in this study had Jurkat cell RNA spiked in. CDR3s include the opening cysteine and the closing phenylalanine or tryptophan. Fields, in order: V gene, clone size, CDR3 length, D gene, J gene, CDR3 DNA, CDR3 protein. D genes are given only for firm matches. Rows may omit the clone size; those that give it use once, few, many or a size class.

TRBV6-2/TRBV6-3,many,14,-,TRBJ1-5,TGTGCCAGCCATACACACAGGGGCAATCAGCCCCAGCATTTT,CASHTHRGNQPQHF
TRBV28,many,14,-,TRBJ2-5,TGTGCCAGCAGTCTACGGCTCGTTTTTGGGACCCAGTACTTC,CASSLRLVFGTQYF
TRBV20-1,many,15,TRBD1,TRBJ2-5,TGCAGTGCTAGCCAGCCGGGACAGGGGCAAGAGACCCAGTACTTC,CSASQPGQGQETQYF
TRBV4-3,many,13,-,TRBJ2-5,TGCGCCAGCAGCCAAGAAAAGTGGGAGACCCAGTACTTC,CASSQEKWETQYF
TRBV6-6,many,14,-,TRBJ2-7,TGTGCCAGCGTCACAGGGCGGGGTTCCTACGAGCAGTACTTC,CASVTGRGSYEQYF
TRBV12-3/TRBV12-4,-,13,TRBD2,TRBJ2-7,TGTGCCAGCAGCCTCGGGACTAGACGCGAGCAGTATTTC,CASSLGTRREQYF
TRBV28,many,12,TRBD1,TRBJ2-7,TGTGCCAGCGGGACAGGACATTACGAGCAGTACTTC,CASGTGHYEQYF
TRBV18,many,16,-,TRBJ1-3,TGTGCCAGCTCACCACCGGTGGACATGACTGGAAACACCATATATTTT,CASSPPVDMTGNTIYF
TRBV11-3,many,16,TRBD2,TRBJ2-3,TGTGCCAGCAGCCAGGGGACTAGCGGACCTACGAATACGCAGTATTTT,CASSQGTSGPTNTQYF
TRBV2,many,15,TRBD1,TRBJ2-3,TGTGCCTGGGGAACGGACAGGGGAGTAACAGATACGCAGTATTTT,CAWGTDRGVTDTQYF
TRBV20-1,many,14,-,TRBJ2-2,TGCAGTGCTTTAGACCTCAGCGGGACCGGGGAGCTGTTTTTT,CSALDLSGTGELFF
TRBV6-2/TRBV6-3,many,12,-,TRBJ2-7,TGTGCCAGCAGTTACGCATCCTACGAGCAGTACTTC,CASSYASYEQYF
TRBV4-2,many,18,TRBD1,TRBJ1-4,TGTGCCAGCAGCCAAGTCGGGGACAGGGGGCTGGCTAATGAAAAACTGTTTTTT,CASSQVGDRGLANEKLFF
TRBV7-9,many,15,-,TRBJ2-1,TGTGCCAGCAGCTTATTACGGGAGCCCTACAATGAGCAGTTCTTC,CASSLLREPYNEQFF
TRBV25-1,many,16,-,TRBJ2-7,TGTGCCAGCAGTGTCCGGTTCAGCCAAGGGTCCTACGAGCAGTACTTC,CASSVRFSQGSYEQYF
TRBV29-1,many,19,-,TRBJ2-6,TGCAGCGACGAAAGAAAGGGACGTCGTATCTTATATGGGGCCAACGTCCTGACTTTC,CSDERKGRRILYGANVLTF
TRBV6-5,many,17,TRBD2,TRBJ2-7,TGTGCCAGCAGTTACTCAGCGGGAGGGCCCCCAGTCTACGAGCAGTACTTC,CASSYSAGGPPVYEQYF
TRBV14,many,14,TRBD1,TRBJ2-5,TGTGCCAGCAGCCTGCCCGGGACAGTGGAGACCCAGTACTTC,CASSLPGTVETQYF
TRBV27,many,14,-,TRBJ2-7,TGTGCCAGCAGTTCCCAGGGGCCCTCCTACGAGCAGTACTTC,CASSSQGPSYEQYF
TRBV7-9,-,14,-,TRBJ2-3,TGTGCCAGCAGGGATCAATCGAGGGGAGATACGCAGTATTTT,CASRDQSRGDTQYF
TRBV9,many,16,-,TRBJ2-3,TGTGCCAGCAGCGCCCAGCCGGGGCTAGCTTTAGATACGCAGTATTTT,CASSAQPGLALDTQYF
TRBV4-1,-,14,TRBD1,TRBJ1-1,TGCGCCAGCAGCAGATCGACAGGGGGTCCTGAAGCTTTCTTT,CASSRSTGGPEAFF
TRBV29-1,-,16,-,TRBJ2-1,TGCAGCGTTGAGGATCCAGCAGGGGAATACTGCAATGAGCAGTTCTTC,CSVEDPAGEYCNEQFF
TRBV12-3/TRBV12-4,many,14,-,TRBJ2-5,TGTGCCAGCAGTATCGGGGGCGCGACTAAGACCCAGTACTTC,CASSIGGATKTQYF
TRBV4-2,few,14,-,TRBJ2-7,TGTGCCAGCAGCCCACGAATAGGGGCCTACGAGCAGTACTTC,CASSPRIGAYEQYF
TRBV23-1,many,17,TRBD1,TRBJ1-2,TGCGCCAGCAGGGGGACAGGGAAAGGTGGATCAACCTATGGCTACACCTTC,CASRGTGKGGSTYGYTF
TRBV7-6,many,18,-,TRBJ2-2,TGTGCCAGCAGCGTAGCCACAGGGAGGCCGATAAGCACCGGGGAGCTGTTTTTT,CASSVATGRPISTGELFF
TRBV7-9,few,16,-,TRBJ1-5,TGTGCCAGCAGCTTAGGCCAAGCCCCGGGGAGACAGCCCCAGCATTTT,CASSLGQAPGRQPQHF
TRBV6-2/TRBV6-3,-,18,TRBD2,TRBJ2-3,TGTGCCAGCAGTGCCACTAGCGGGAGGGCCTGGAGCACAGATACGCAGTATTTT,CASSATSGRAWSTDTQYF
TRBV12-3/TRBV12-4,many,14,-,TRBJ2-7,TGTGCCAGCAGCAGAGAAGGAGTAGCCTACGAGCAGTACTTC,CASSREGVAYEQYF
TRBV7-8,-,14,TRBD1,TRBJ2-3,TGTGCCAGCAGCCCGAGACAGGGTACAGATACGCAGTATTTT,CASSPRQGTDTQYF
TRBV4-1,many,15,-,TRBJ2-7,TGCGCCAGCAGCCAAGAGGGGGCGGGAATCGGCGAGCAGTACTTC,CASSQEGAGIGEQYF